The source of this T cell receptor (beta chain) is a study of shared clonotypes between healthy human individuals. TCRdb's table, derived via immunoSEQ multiplex PCR, lists solely in-frame clones and lacks some. Of some 2.4 million clones in the sample, over 85% were seen once. Trimming removed 5 bases from V and 6 bases from J; junction bases left unmatched: 13. The germline CDR1 and CDR2 sequences are MDHEN and SYDVKM. The CDR3 has 16 residues. The TCR comes from a man younger than 30 in good health. Some clones in this sample may be carry-over from other donors' samples. The chain links TRBV28 to TRBJ2-1; 7 positions match TRBD2. Sequenced: naive CD4+ T cells from PBMCs. Subset specified: CD45RA+ positively selected. The CDR3 nucleotides are TGTGCCAGCAGTGACCTGAGAAGCGGGGTCGGCAATGAGCAGTTCTTC. Its protein product is CASSDLRSGVGNEQFF.